These T cell receptor beta chains were read from a single sample in a study of blood T cell repertoires in COVID-19. Generated by immunoSEQ multiplex PCR, the TCRdb table keeps only in-frame clones and is missing some. The sample shows about 220,000 clones, about 80% of them seen only once. Sequencing used peripheral blood. These receptors all stem from a woman aged 25-40 years who had recovered from COVID-19. Both conserved end residues are part of each CDR3. The D gene is left open where the match is weak. Clone sizes are given selectively: once, few, many, or a class where the clone is expanded.

TGTGCCAGCAGTTACAGGCGGGGAGGCAATCAGCCCCAGCATTTT CASSYRRGGNQPQHF - - TRBJ1-5 TRBV6-5
TGTGCCAGCAGACCGGGACAGTACTACGAGCAGTACTTC CASRPGQYYEQYF - TRBD1 TRBJ2-7 TRBV7-2
TGTGCCAGCAGCCCAGGGACTAGCGGGGCCCCTCCCCAAGAGACCCAGTACTTC CASSPGTSGAPPQETQYF - TRBD2 TRBJ2-5 TRBV9
TGTGCCAGCAGCCAAGGGGAGGGCCGAATGGATGAGCAGTTCTTC CASSQGEGRMDEQFF - TRBD2 TRBJ2-1 TRBV4-2
TGTGCCTGGAGTGAGGTGGGGCATGGAGATACGCAGTATTTT CAWSEVGHGDTQYF - - TRBJ2-3 TRBV30
TGCGCCAGCTCACAGGGGCAATCTGGGGCCAACGTCCTGACTTTC CASSQGQSGANVLTF - TRBD1 TRBJ2-6 TRBV5-1
TGCAGCGTCACTGACGGGTTTGGCTATGGCTACACCTTC CSVTDGFGYGYTF - - TRBJ1-2 TRBV29-1
TGTGCCAGCAGTGATCGGGACAGGGCGGGGGATGGCTACACCTTC CASSDRDRAGDGYTF - TRBD1 TRBJ1-2 TRBV28
TGTGCCAGCAAAACGGGGGACTATGGCTACACCTTC CASKTGDYGYTF - - TRBJ1-2 TRBV6-6
TGTGCCAGCAGTTTTTGGTCAGGGAATCATCAGCCCCAGCATTTT CASSFWSGNHQPQHF - - TRBJ1-5 TRBV28
TGTGCCAGTAGTATCGGAGTAAACGAGCAGTACTTC CASSIGVNEQYF - - TRBJ2-7 TRBV19
TGTGCCAGTAGCGATAGGGGACAGTTCCTCCTCTCTGGGGCCAACGTCCTGACTTTC CASSDRGQFLLSGANVLTF - TRBD1 TRBJ2-6 TRBV19
TGTGCCAGCAGTTACCGCGGGACAGGGGCGCGAATTATTAACTATGGCTACACCTTC CASSYRGTGARIINYGYTF - TRBD1 TRBJ1-2 TRBV6-2/TRBV6-3
TGCGCCAGCAGTTTTGGGCAGTTAAACGGCTACACCTTC CASSFGQLNGYTF - - TRBJ1-2 TRBV4-1
TGTGCCAGCAGTCAGGACAGGCAGCTAGGGGACTATGGCTACACCTTC CASSQDRQLGDYGYTF - TRBD1 TRBJ1-2 TRBV28
TGTGCCAGCAGTCCCATCGACAGAGACACCGGGGAGCTGTTTTTT CASSPIDRDTGELFF - - TRBJ2-2 TRBV28
TGTGCCAGCAGCTTCAGGAAGGGGCCAGATACGCAGTATTTT CASSFRKGPDTQYF few - TRBJ2-3 TRBV11-3
TGTGCCAGTAGTATAGACGGGTTTAGAGAGCAGTACTTC CASSIDGFREQYF - - TRBJ2-7 TRBV19
TGTGCCAGCAGCCGGACTAGCGGTTTCACCTACTACAATGAGCAGTTCTTC CASSRTSGFTYYNEQFF once TRBD2 TRBJ2-1 TRBV11-2
TGTGCCAGCAGTTCCGCAGGGGGCAGTCAGCCCCAGCATTTT CASSSAGGSQPQHF - TRBD1 TRBJ1-5 TRBV28
TGTGCCAGCAGTTCCGGACAACAAGGGGTCTATGGCTACACCTTC CASSSGQQGVYGYTF - - TRBJ1-2 TRBV5-4
TGTGCCAGCAGCCAGGACAGTAGCTCTGGAAACACCATATATTTT CASSQDSSSGNTIYF - - TRBJ1-3 TRBV14
TGTGCCAGCAGTTTAAAAGGGTTTAGCGGGGAGTTAAGCACAGATACGCAGTATTTT CASSLKGFSGELSTDTQYF - TRBD2 TRBJ2-3 TRBV28
TGTGCCAGTAGTGGACAGGGGATCTATAATTCACCCCTCCACTTT CASSGQGIYNSPLHF - TRBD1 TRBJ1-6 TRBV19
TGTGCCAGTGGAGGGACTCTCAATCTCCGCTCTGGAAACACCATATATTTT CASGGTLNLRSGNTIYF - - TRBJ1-3 TRBV14
TGTGCCAGCAGTTTATTCGGTACCTTCGAGCAGTACTTC CASSLFGTFEQYF - - TRBJ2-7 TRBV27
TGTGCCAGCAGCGTAAACGGGGAACGTTGGGATGAGCAGTTCTTC CASSVNGERWDEQFF - - TRBJ2-1 TRBV9
TGTGCCAGCAGTTTAAAGGACAGTTGGAACACTGAAGCTTTCTTT CASSLKDSWNTEAFF - - TRBJ1-1 TRBV27
TGTGCCAGCACCACGGCGGAAACTGGGGCCAACGTCCTGACTTTC CASTTAETGANVLTF - - TRBJ2-6 TRBV27
TGTGCCATCAGTGTGGCTAGCGGCCAAGAGACCCAGTACTTC CAISVASGQETQYF - TRBD2 TRBJ2-5 TRBV10-3
TGTGCCAGCAGCCAAAGTCGAGGCGGGGAGCTGTTTTTT CASSQSRGGELFF - - TRBJ2-2 TRBV3-1/TRBV3-2
TGTGCCAGCAGCCGAGGACTAGCGGGAGACGAGCAGTACTTC CASSRGLAGDEQYF once TRBD2 TRBJ2-7 TRBV3-1/TRBV3-2
TGCGCCAGCAGCTTGGGATCTGGAGGTGAGCAGTTCTTC CASSLGSGGEQFF - - TRBJ2-1 TRBV5-1
TGTGCCAGCAGCTTTGCCCCTATGAATGAGCAGTTCTTC CASSFAPMNEQFF - - TRBJ2-1 TRBV5-4
TGCAGTGCTAGTGGCGGGAGGGCCTTGGATACGCAGTATTTT CSASGGRALDTQYF - TRBD2 TRBJ2-3 TRBV20-1
TGTGCCAGCATAAGGACAGGGGTCTCCTACGAGCAGTACTTC CASIRTGVSYEQYF - TRBD1 TRBJ2-7 TRBV2
TGTGCCAGCAGTTACTCAACAGGGGGGAACGAGCAGTACTTC CASSYSTGGNEQYF - TRBD1 TRBJ2-7 TRBV6-5
TGTGCCAGCAGCCCCAAGGGGACAGGCCCGAACACTGAAGCTTTCTTT CASSPKGTGPNTEAFF - TRBD1 TRBJ1-1 TRBV7-9
TGTGCCAGCAGTCCAAGACTAGCGGGAACCTTGGGGTACGAGCAGTACTTC CASSPRLAGTLGYEQYF few TRBD2 TRBJ2-7 TRBV6-6
TGTGCCAGCAGCCAAGAACTAGTAGGCTCCTACGAGCAGTACTTC CASSQELVGSYEQYF - - TRBJ2-7 TRBV4-2
TGTGCCAGCAGTCTATCGACAGTCCGGAGAGAAGCTTTCTTT CASSLSTVRREAFF - - TRBJ1-1 TRBV6-5
TGTGCCAGCACTCCCACAGAGAAACTTTCGAACACTGAAGCTTTCTTT CASTPTEKLSNTEAFF - - TRBJ1-1 TRBV27
TGTGCCAGTAGTCGGAGGGAGGGCTTTGAGCAGTTCTTC CASSRREGFEQFF - TRBD2 TRBJ2-1 TRBV19
TGTGCCAGCAGCCAGTTCGGGACGAGCGGGACTGAAGCTTTCTTT CASSQFGTSGTEAFF few - TRBJ1-1 TRBV2
TGCAGCGTTGAAGGGCTAGGCCCTCATGGCACAGATACGCAGTATTTT CSVEGLGPHGTDTQYF - - TRBJ2-3 TRBV29-1
TGTGCCAGCAGTTTATGGGACAGGGTTCGGAATGAGCAGTTCTTC CASSLWDRVRNEQFF - TRBD1 TRBJ2-1 TRBV28
TGTGCCAGTAGTATATGGGACAGGGGGACCGGGGAGCTGTTTTTT CASSIWDRGTGELFF once TRBD1 TRBJ2-2 TRBV19
TGTGCCAGCAGCCCCCGAGGGGGAAACACCATATATTTT CASSPRGGNTIYF - - TRBJ1-3 TRBV28
TGCGCCAGCAGCCTCGGTCGGGGCGGGAGGGGATCCTACGAGCAGTACTTC CASSLGRGGRGSYEQYF once TRBD2 TRBJ2-7 TRBV4-1
TGCGCCAGCAGCCCCCCCCAGGGGGAGGCAGATACGCAGTATTTT CASSPPQGEADTQYF - - TRBJ2-3 TRBV4-1
TGTGCCAGCAGTTTACTTTCAGGGGGCTACGAGCAGTACTTC CASSLLSGGYEQYF - TRBD1 TRBJ2-7 TRBV27
TGTGCCAGCAGCCTAAGACTAGCGGGAGGGATGAACATTCAGTACTTC CASSLRLAGGMNIQYF - TRBD2 TRBJ2-4 TRBV11-2
TGTGCCACGCAGCAGACAGGCCCCTACGAGCAGTACTTC CATQQTGPYEQYF - - TRBJ2-7 TRBV10-3
TGCGCCAGCAGTGACAGGCCCACTGAAGCTTTCTTT CASSDRPTEAFF - - TRBJ1-1 TRBV10-2
TGTGCTAGTGGTCTAGCGGGAAGGACCGGGGAGCTGTTTTTT CASGLAGRTGELFF - TRBD2 TRBJ2-2 TRBV12-5
TGTGCCATCAGAGGACAGGGGGGAGGAAGGACTGAAGCTTTCTTT CAIRGQGGGRTEAFF - TRBD1 TRBJ1-1 TRBV10-3
TGTGCCAGCAGCGCCACGGGACAGGACTATGGCTACACCTTC CASSATGQDYGYTF - TRBD1 TRBJ1-2 TRBV9